The T cell receptor beta chain described here comes from a study of persistence of HIV-infected CD4 T cells. The CDR3 is 14 residues long. Germline assignment: CDR1 LGHDT and CDR2 YNNKEL (reference sequence). Losses at the gene ends were 4 bases for V and 7 bases for J; bases not matched to a gene: 5. Sequencing used immunoSEQ version 4 in survey mode. The data were produced by immunoSEQ multiplex PCR, yet TCRdb's version contains in-frame clones alone and is incomplete. The top ten hold roughly 0.99% of the sample, which has approximately 39,000 clones, around four fifths seen once. Study results and limitations: Degenerate expanded CDR3beta sequences were enriched among CMV- and Gag-responding cells.

On this clone itself: What it binds is unknown.

Cells were stimulated with overlapping HIV-1 Gag 15-mer peptides. CD40L-negative CD69-negative CD45RO-high memory CD4+ T cells were sorted as populations depleted of antigen-responding cells. The source material was cultured CD4+ T cells from PBMCs, sampled from a patient who received antiretroviral therapy. This TCR was sampled from an adult with HIV. The donor label of this sample is uncertain. The V gene is TRBV3-1 (or the pseudogene TRBV3-2), the J gene TRBJ2-4; 9 bases line up with TRBD1. The CDR3 nucleotides read TGTGCCAGCAGCCCGGGACAGGGTGTTAACATTCAGTACTTC. Protein: CASSPGQGVNIQYF.